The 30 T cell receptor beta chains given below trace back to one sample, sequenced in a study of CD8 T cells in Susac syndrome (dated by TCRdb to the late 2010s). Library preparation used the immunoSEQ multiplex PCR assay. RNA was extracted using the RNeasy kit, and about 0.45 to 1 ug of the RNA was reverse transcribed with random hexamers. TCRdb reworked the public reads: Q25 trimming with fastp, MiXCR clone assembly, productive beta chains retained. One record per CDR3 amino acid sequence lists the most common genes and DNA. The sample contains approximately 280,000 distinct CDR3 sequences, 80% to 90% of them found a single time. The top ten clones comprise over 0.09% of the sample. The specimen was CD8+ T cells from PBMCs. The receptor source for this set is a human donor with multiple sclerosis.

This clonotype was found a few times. This CDR3 reads CASSLWAGTYEQYF. The CDR3 region has the DNA TGTGCCAGCAGTTTATGGGCGGGGACCTACGAGCAGTACTTC. The genes are TRBV28 and TRBJ2-7; a possible D gene is TRBD2 (6 bases). The CDR3 runs to 14 residues. V gave up 0 bases and J gave up 2 bases, with 8 bases separating them. Per the germline V gene, CDR1 is MDHEN and CDR2 is SYDVKM.

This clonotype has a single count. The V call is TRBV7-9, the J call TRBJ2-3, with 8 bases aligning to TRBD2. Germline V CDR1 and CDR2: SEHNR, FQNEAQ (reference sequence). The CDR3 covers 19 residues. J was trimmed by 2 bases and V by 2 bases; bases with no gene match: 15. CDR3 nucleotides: TGTGCCAGCAGCTTACCCGACCCCTTTGAGCGGGAGCCCACAGATACGCAGTATTTT. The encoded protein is CASSLPDPFEREPTDTQYF.

For the CDR3, the DNA is TGTGCCACCCGGACAGGGAGTTATGGTGAAGCTTTCTTT. Protein product: CATRTGSYGEAFF. The V gene is TRBV27, the J gene TRBJ1-1, with 8 bases identical to TRBD1. This CDR3 is built from 13 residues. The trim removed 10 bases at V and 7 bases at J, leaving 11 bases unmatched. Germline assignment: CDR1 MNHEY and CDR2 SMNVEV (reference sequence).

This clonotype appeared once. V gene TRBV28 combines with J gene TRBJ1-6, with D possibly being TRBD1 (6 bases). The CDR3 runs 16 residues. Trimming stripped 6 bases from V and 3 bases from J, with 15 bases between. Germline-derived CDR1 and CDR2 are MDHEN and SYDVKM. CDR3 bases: TGTGCCAGCAGCCTAGGTCGGGGGCACTATAATTCACCCCTCCACTTT. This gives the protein CASSLGRGHYNSPLHF.

CDR3 bases: TGTGCCAGCAGCTCTGACTACGAGAATCAGCCCCAGCATTTT. Translating it yields CASSSDYENQPQHF. V usage is TRBV7-9 and J usage is TRBJ1-5; D not resolved. This CDR3 is 14 amino acids long. Germline V gene data show CDR1 as SEHNR and CDR2 as FQNEAQ (reference sequence). V lost 4 bases to trimming and J lost 4 bases, with 11 bases between them.

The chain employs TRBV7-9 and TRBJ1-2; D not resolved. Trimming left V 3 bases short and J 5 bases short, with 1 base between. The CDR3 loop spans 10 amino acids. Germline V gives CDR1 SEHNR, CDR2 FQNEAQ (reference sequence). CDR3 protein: CASSFYGYTF. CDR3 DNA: TGTGCCAGCAGCTTTTATGGCTACACCTTC.

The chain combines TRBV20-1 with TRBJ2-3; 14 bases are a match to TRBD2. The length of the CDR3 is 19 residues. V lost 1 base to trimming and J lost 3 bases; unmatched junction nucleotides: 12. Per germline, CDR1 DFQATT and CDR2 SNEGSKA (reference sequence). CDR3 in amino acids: CSARGTGTSGRARTDTQYF. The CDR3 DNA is TGCAGTGCTAGAGGTACCGGGACTAGCGGGAGAGCTAGAACAGATACGCAGTATTTT.

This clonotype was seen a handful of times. CDR3 sequence reads: CASSVAGSYNEQFF. DNA of the CDR3: TGTGCCAGCAGTGTAGCGGGATCCTACAATGAGCAGTTCTTC. The gene calls are TRBV6-1 and TRBJ2-1; the match to TRBD2 covers 8 bases. Germline assignment: CDR1 MNHNS and CDR2 SASEGT. The CDR3 consists of 14 residues. Trimming at V came to 4 bases and at J to 1 base, leaving 0 bases not matched to a gene.

CDR3: CAWSEGVEAFF. The CDR3 DNA sequence: TGTGCCTGGAGTGAGGGGGTTGAAGCTTTCTTT. The gene calls are TRBV30 and TRBJ1-1; possible D gene TRBD1, 6 bases. This CDR3 has 11 residues. Per germline, CDR1 GTSNPN and CDR2 SVGIG (reference sequence). With 1 base removed from V and 7 bases from J, the gap between germline ends came to 7 bases.

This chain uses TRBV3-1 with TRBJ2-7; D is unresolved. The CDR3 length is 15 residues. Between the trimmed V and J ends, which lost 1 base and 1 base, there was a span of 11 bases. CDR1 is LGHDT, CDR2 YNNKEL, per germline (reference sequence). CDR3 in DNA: TGTGCCAGCAGCCAAGGACGACGGCAGTCCTACGAGCAGTACTTC. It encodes CASSQGRRQSYEQYF.

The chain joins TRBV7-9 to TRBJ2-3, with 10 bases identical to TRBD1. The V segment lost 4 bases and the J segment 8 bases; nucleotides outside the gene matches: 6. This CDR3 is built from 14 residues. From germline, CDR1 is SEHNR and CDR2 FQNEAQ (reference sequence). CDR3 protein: CASSSWGQGSTQYF. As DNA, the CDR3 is TGTGCCAGCAGCTCGTGGGGACAGGGGAGTACGCAGTATTTT.

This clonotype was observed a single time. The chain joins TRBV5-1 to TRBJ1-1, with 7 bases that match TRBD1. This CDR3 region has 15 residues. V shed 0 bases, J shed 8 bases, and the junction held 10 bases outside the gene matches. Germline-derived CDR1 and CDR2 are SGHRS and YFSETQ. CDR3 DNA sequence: TGCGCCAGCAGCTTGGCCGGGAGACAGGGCTGGGAAGCTTTCTTT. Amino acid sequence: CASSLAGRQGWEAFF.

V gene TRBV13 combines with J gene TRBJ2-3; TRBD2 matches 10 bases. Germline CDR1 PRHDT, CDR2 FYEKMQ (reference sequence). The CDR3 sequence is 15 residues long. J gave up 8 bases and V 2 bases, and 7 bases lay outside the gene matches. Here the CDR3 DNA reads TGTGCCAGCAGCTTACAAGCGGGAGGGCCAAGTACGCAGTATTTT. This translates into CASSLQAGGPSTQYF.

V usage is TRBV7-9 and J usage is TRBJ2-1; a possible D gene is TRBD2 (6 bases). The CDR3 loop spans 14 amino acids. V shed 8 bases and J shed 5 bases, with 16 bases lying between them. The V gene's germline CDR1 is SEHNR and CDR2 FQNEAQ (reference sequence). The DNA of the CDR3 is TGTGCCAGCCTCCCCAGCGGGCCCGACAATGAGCAGTTCTTC. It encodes CASLPSGPDNEQFF.

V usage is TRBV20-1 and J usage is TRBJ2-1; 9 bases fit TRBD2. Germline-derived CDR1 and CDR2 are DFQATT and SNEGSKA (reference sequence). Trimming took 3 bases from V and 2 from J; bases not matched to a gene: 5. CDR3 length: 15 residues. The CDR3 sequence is CSASISGSTYNEQFF. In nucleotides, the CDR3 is TGCAGTGCTAGTATTAGCGGGAGCACCTACAATGAGCAGTTCTTC.

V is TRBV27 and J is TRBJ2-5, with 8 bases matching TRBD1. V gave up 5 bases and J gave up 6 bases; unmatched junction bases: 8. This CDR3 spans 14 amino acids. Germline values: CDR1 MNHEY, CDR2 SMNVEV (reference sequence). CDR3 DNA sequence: TGTGCCAGCAGTCTACGACAGGGGAGTCAGACCCAGTACTTC. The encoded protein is CASSLRQGSQTQYF.

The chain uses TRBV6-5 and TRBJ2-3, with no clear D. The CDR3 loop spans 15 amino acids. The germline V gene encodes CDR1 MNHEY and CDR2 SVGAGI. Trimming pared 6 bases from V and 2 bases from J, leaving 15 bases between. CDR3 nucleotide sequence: TGTGCCAGCAGCCTGACACATACCCTCACAGATACGCAGTATTTT. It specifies CASSLTHTLTDTQYF.

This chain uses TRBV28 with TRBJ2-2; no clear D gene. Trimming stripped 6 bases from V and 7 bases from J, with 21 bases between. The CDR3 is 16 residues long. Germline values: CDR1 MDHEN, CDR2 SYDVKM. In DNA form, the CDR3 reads TGTGCCAGCAGACCAATCGTTCTAAAGAAGGTCGGGGAGCTGTTTTTT. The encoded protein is CASRPIVLKKVGELFF.

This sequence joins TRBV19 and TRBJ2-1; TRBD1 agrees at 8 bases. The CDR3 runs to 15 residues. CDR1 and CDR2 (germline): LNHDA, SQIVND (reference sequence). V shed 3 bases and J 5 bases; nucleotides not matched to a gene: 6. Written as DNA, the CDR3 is TGTGCCAGTAGTATCGGACAGGGAGGCCACAATGAGCAGTTCTTC. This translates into CASSIGQGGHNEQFF.

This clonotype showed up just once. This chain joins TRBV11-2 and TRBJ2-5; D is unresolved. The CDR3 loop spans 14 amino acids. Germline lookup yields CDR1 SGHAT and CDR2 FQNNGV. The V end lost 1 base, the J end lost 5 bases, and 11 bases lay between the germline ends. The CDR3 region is CASSLGRSPETQYF. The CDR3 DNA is TGTGCCAGCAGCTTAGGTCGCAGTCCCGAGACCCAGTACTTC.

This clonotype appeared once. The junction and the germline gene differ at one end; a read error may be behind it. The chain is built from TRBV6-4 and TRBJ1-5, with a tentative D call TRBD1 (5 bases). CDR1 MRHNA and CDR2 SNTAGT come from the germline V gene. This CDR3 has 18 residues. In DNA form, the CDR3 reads TGTGCCTGCAGCACGGCGGGGCTACGGGGCTTGAACAATCAGCCCCATCATTTT. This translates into CACSTAGLRGLNNQPHHF.

Here the CDR3 DNA reads TGTGCCAGCAGAAAATCTTCCGGTACGGAGAGGGGAATTAAGACCCAGTACTTC. This codes for CASRKSSGTERGIKTQYF. This sequence joins TRBV12-3 or TRBV12-4 and TRBJ2-5; D may match TRBD1 or TRBD2 (5 bases each). V dropped 6 bases and J dropped 6 bases, with 29 bases sitting between them. This CDR3 spans 18 amino acids.

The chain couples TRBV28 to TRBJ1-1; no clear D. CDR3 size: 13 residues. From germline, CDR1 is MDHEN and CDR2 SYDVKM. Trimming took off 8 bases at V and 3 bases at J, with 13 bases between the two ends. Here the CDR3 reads CASGPLTYTEAFF. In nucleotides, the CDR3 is TGTGCCAGCGGACCCCTTACCTACACTGAAGCTTTCTTT.

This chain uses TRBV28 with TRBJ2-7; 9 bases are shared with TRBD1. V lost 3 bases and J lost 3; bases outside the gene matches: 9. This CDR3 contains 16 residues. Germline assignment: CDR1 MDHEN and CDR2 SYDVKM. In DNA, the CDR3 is TGTGCCAGCAGTTTCCGGGACAGGGATTTGGGCTACGAGCAGTACTTC. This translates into CASSFRDRDLGYEQYF.

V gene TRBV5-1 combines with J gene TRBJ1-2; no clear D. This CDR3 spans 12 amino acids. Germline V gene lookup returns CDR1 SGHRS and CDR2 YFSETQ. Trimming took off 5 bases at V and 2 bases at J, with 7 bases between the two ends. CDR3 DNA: TGCGCCAGCAGTGGTCAGAACTATGGCTACACCTTC. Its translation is CASSGQNYGYTF. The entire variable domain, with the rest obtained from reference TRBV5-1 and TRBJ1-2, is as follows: KAGVTQTPRYLIKTRGQQVTLSCSPISGHRSVSWYQQTPGQGLQFLFEYFSETQRNKGNFPGRFSGRQFSNSRSEMNVSTLELGDSALYLCASSGQNYGYTFGSGTRLTVV.

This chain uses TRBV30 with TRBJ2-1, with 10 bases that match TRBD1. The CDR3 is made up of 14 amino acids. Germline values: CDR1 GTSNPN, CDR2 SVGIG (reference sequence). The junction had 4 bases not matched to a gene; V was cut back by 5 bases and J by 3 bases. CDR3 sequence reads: CAWDRTGGYNEQFF. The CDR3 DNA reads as TGTGCCTGGGACCGGACAGGGGGCTACAATGAGCAGTTCTTC. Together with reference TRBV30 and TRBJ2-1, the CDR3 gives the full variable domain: SQTIHQWPATLVQPVGSPLSLECTVEGTSNPNLYWYRQAAGRGLQLLFYSVGIGQISSEVPQNLSASRPQDRQFILSSKKLLLSDSGFYLCAWDRTGGYNEQFFGPGTRLTVL.

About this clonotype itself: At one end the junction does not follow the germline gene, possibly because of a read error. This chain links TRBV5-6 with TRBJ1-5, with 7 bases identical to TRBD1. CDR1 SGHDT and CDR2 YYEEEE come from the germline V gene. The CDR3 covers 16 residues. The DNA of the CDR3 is TGTGCCAGCAGCTTTACAGGGGAGGGTGGCAATCATCCCCAGCATTTT. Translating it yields CASSFTGEGGNHPQHF.

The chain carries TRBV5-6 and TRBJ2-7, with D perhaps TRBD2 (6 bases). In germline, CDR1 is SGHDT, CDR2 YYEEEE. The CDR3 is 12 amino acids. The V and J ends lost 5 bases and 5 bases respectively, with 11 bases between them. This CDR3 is CASRAGHHEQYF. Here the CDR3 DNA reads TGTGCCAGCAGAGCGGGCCATCACGAGCAGTACTTC. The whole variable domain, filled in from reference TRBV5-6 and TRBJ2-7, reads DAGVTQSPTHLIKTRGQQVTLRCSPKSGHDTVSWYQQALGQGPQFIFQYYEEEERQRGNFPDRFSGHQFPNYSSELNVNALLLGDSALYLCASRAGHHEQYFGPGTRLTVT.

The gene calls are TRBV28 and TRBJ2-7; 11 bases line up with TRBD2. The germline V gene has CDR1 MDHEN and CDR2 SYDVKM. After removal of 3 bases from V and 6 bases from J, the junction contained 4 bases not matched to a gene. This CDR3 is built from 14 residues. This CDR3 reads CASSFASGRREQYF. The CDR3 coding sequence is TGTGCCAGCAGTTTCGCTAGCGGGAGGCGCGAGCAGTACTTC.

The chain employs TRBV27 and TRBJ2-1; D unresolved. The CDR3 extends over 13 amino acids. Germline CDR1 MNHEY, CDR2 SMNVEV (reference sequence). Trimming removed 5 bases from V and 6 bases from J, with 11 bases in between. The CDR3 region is CASSPRGPNEQFF. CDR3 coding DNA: TGTGCCAGCAGTCCCCGCGGACCCAATGAGCAGTTCTTC.